This T cell receptor beta chain was identified in a study of T cells after yellow fever vaccination. This clonotype was seen a handful of times. A 5'RACE template-switching step, the method used to make TCR cDNA, added a universal primer site and UMIs. TCRdb processed the 5' RACE reads anew with MiXCR; each CDR3 protein has one entry. Among over 300,000 distinct CDR3 sequences listed, 4.1% were seen once. The material was PBMCs, obtained 5 days after the yellow fever booster vaccination. This TCR was recovered from a man younger than 30 who received the YFV17D yellow fever vaccine.

The CDR3 protein is CASRYGTGSGGANVLTF. Here the CDR3 DNA reads TGTGCCAGCAGATACGGGACAGGGAGCGGTGGGGCCAACGTCCTGACTTTC. The J gene is TRBJ2-6, the V gene TRBV6-5; 9 nucleotides align to TRBD1. This CDR3 comprises 17 residues. Per the germline V gene, CDR1 is MNHEY and CDR2 is SVGAGI. The trim removed 6 bases at V and 3 bases at J, leaving 9 bases unmatched.